A single sample gave rise to the 25 T cell receptor beta chains below, sequenced in a study of blood T cell repertoires in COVID-19. Only in-frame clones appear in the TCRdb table, and some are missing; sequencing was by immunoSEQ multiplex PCR. The sample shows more than 50,000 clones, nearly 90% of them seen only once. Sequencing used peripheral blood. These receptors all stem from a man aged 60 to 69 with active COVID-19.

The chain combines TRBV29-1 with TRBJ1-2, with TRBD1 matching over 10 bases. Germline assignment: CDR1 SQVTM and CDR2 ANQGSEA. This CDR3 is built from 15 residues. Germline trimming cut 0 bases from V and 3 bases from J; bases unmatched to any gene: 4. The CDR3 DNA is TGCAGCGTTGAAGATCGGACAGGGGGGCACTATGGCTACACCTTC. Amino acid sequence: CSVEDRTGGHYGYTF.

This clone has a handful of counts. The gene calls are TRBV3-1 (or the pseudogene TRBV3-2) and TRBJ1-5; 8 nucleotides align to TRBD1. Germline V CDR1 and CDR2: LGHDT, YNNKEL (reference sequence). Trimming cost V 5 bases and J 1 base; bases outside gene matches: 7. The CDR3 has 16 residues. CDR3 in DNA: TGTGCCAGCAGCTCCCTTGGACAGGGCAGCAATCAGCCCCAGCATTTT. Its translation: CASSSLGQGSNQPQHF.

The chain carries TRBV27 and TRBJ1-4; D is ambiguous. This CDR3 comprises 15 residues. Germline V gene sequence: CDR1 MNHEY, CDR2 SMNVEV (reference sequence). Trimming took 5 bases from V and 5 from J, leaving 15 bases between them. CDR3 amino acids: CASSPISLINEKLFF. In DNA form, the CDR3 reads TGTGCCAGCAGTCCCATCTCACTCATAAATGAAAAACTGTTTTTT. Looking up the rest from reference TRBV27 and TRBJ1-4 gives the full variable domain: EAQVTQNPRYLITVTGKKLTVTCSQNMNHEYMSWYRQDPGLGLRQIYYSMNVEVTDKGDVPEGYKVSRKEKRNFPLILESPSPNQTSLYFCASSPISLINEKLFFGSGTQLSVL.

The V and J genes are TRBV27 and TRBJ1-5; D gene unclear. The CDR3 covers 14 residues. With 0 bases removed from V and 7 bases from J, the gap between germline ends came to 10 bases. Germline values: CDR1 MNHEY, CDR2 SMNVEV (reference sequence). CDR3 in DNA: TGTGCCAGCAGTTTATCGGGTTCGAGGCAGCCCCAGCATTTT. Protein sequence: CASSLSGSRQPQHF.

The chain recombines TRBV5-4 with TRBJ2-1, with 15 bases that match TRBD2. The CDR3 is 20 residues long. Looked up from germline, CDR1 is SGHNT and CDR2 is YYREEE (reference sequence). The V segment lost 2 bases and the J segment 3 bases; nucleotides outside the gene matches: 12. The CDR3 loop is CASSFLGLAGGKNIYNEQFF. In DNA form, the CDR3 reads TGTGCCAGCAGCTTCCTGGGACTAGCGGGGGGAAAAAATATCTACAATGAGCAGTTCTTC.

The rearrangement joins TRBV3-1 (or the pseudogene TRBV3-2) to TRBJ1-1; possibly TRBD1 for D (6 bases). V gave up 11 bases and J gave up 1 base, with 11 bases separating them. This CDR3 has 12 amino acids. The germline CDR1 and CDR2 sequences are LGHDT and YNNKEL (reference sequence). The CDR3 bases are TGTGCCGCAGGGGAGTCGAACACTGAAGCTTTCTTT. It is translated as CAAGESNTEAFF.

This chain joins TRBV6-5 and TRBJ2-3; TRBD1 is a possible D gene (5 bases). The CDR3 has 13 residues. Trimming removed 7 bases from V and 3 bases from J, with 11 bases in between. CDR1 is MNHEY, CDR2 SVGAGI, per germline. This CDR3 is CASTHKGTDTQYF. The CDR3 DNA reads TGTGCCAGCACCCATAAGGGGACAGATACGCAGTATTTT.

This clone was detected a few times. V is TRBV6-5 and J is TRBJ1-5; D is unresolved. Germline lookup yields CDR1 MNHEY and CDR2 SVGAGI. CDR3 length: 13 residues. V shed 8 bases and J shed 2 bases, with 10 bases lying between them. CDR3 sequence (DNA): TGTGCCAGCGCCCCCAGTCGCAATCAGCCCCAGCATTTT. Its translation is CASAPSRNQPQHF.

The chain employs TRBV2 and TRBJ2-1; no clear D gene. Germline V gives CDR1 SNHLY, CDR2 FYNNEI. The CDR3 runs 11 residues. V gave up 5 bases and J gave up 3 bases, with 2 bases separating them. This chain's CDR3 is CASSRYNEQFF. CDR3 in DNA: TGTGCCAGCAGTCGCTACAATGAGCAGTTCTTC.

The chain employs TRBV19 and TRBJ2-7; a possible D gene is TRBD1 (6 bases). Germline values: CDR1 LNHDA, CDR2 SQIVND (reference sequence). The CDR3 has 14 amino acids. V was cut by 4 bases and J by 1 base, with 11 bases left in between. The CDR3 DNA reads as TGTGCCAGTAGTAAGACAGGTCGGTCCTACGAGCAGTACTTC. Translation gives CASSKTGRSYEQYF.

The V gene is TRBV4-3, the J gene TRBJ2-1; D call uncertain. The CDR3 consists of 16 residues. The germline V gene encodes CDR1 LGHNA and CDR2 YSLEER. Trimming removed 3 bases from V and 2 bases from J, with 14 bases in between. The CDR3 loop reads CASSQAPSATYNEQFF. The CDR3 nucleotides are TGCGCCAGCAGCCAGGCTCCAAGTGCCACCTACAATGAGCAGTTCTTC.

The genes are TRBV5-6 and TRBJ1-1; 7 bases are shared with TRBD1. The ends lost 5 bases at V and 5 bases at J; junction bases unmatched: 12. Germline CDR1 and CDR2: SGHDT and YYEEEE. The CDR3 has 15 amino acids. CDR3 sequence reads: CASRSTGAPRTEAFF. In DNA form, the CDR3 reads TGTGCCAGCAGGTCTACAGGGGCCCCTCGGACTGAAGCTTTCTTT.

The rearrangement links TRBV2 to TRBJ2-1, with 8 bases matching TRBD1. CDR3 size: 15 residues. Trimming cost V 1 base and J 5 bases; bases outside gene matches: 4. CDR1 and CDR2 (germline): SNHLY, FYNNEI. CDR3: CASSEGTGPDNEQFF. As DNA, the CDR3 is TGTGCCAGCAGTGAAGGGACAGGGCCCGACAATGAGCAGTTCTTC.

The rearrangement joins TRBV7-2 to TRBJ2-1; D unresolved. V was trimmed by 5 bases and J by 5 bases, leaving 10 bases between them. Germline V gene sequence: CDR1 SGHTA, CDR2 FQGNSA. The CDR3 consists of 13 residues. The CDR3 region has the DNA TGTGCCAGCAGCAGATCAGTCGACAATGAGCAGTTCTTC. Its translation: CASSRSVDNEQFF.

This clone was seen only once. The gene calls are TRBV6-2 or TRBV6-3 and TRBJ2-7, with TRBD1 matching 7 bases. The CDR3 runs to 13 residues. Looked up from germline, CDR1 is MNHEY and CDR2 is SVGEGT. J gave up 2 bases and V 5 bases, and 3 bases lay outside the gene matches. CDR3: CASSPTGAYEQYF. The CDR3 DNA reads as TGTGCCAGCAGTCCAACAGGGGCCTACGAGCAGTACTTC.

The rearrangement links TRBV5-1 to TRBJ2-7, with 8 bases lining up with TRBD2. The CDR3 loop spans 15 amino acids. Germline V gene lookup returns CDR1 SGHRS and CDR2 YFSETQ. With V trimmed by 4 bases and J by 5 bases, 11 bases remained unmatched. Here the CDR3 DNA reads TGCGCCAGCAGCCGGGTAGCGGGGCCGAACCACGAGCAGTACTTC. As protein: CASSRVAGPNHEQYF.

Only one count was recorded for this clone. V gene TRBV30 combines with J gene TRBJ2-7, with 8 bases lining up with TRBD2. CDR1 is GTSNPN and CDR2 is SVGIG in the germline V gene (reference sequence). The CDR3 is made up of 14 amino acids. Losses at the gene ends were 0 bases for V and 2 bases for J; bases not matched to a gene: 3. The DNA of the CDR3 is TGTGCCTGGAGTGTACGGGGGGGCACCTACGAGCAGTACTTC. Translation gives CAWSVRGGTYEQYF.

V gene TRBV27 combines with J gene TRBJ1-2; D unresolved. CDR1 and CDR2 (germline): MNHEY, SMNVEV (reference sequence). This CDR3 has 15 residues. Trimming stripped 3 bases from V and 0 bases from J, with 11 bases between. The CDR3 DNA follows: TGTGCCAGCAGTTTCGGGAGATCTGCTAACTATGGCTACACCTTC. Translation: CASSFGRSANYGYTF.

The gene calls are TRBV7-2 and TRBJ2-7, with a possible D match to TRBD2 (6 bases). Germline V gene data show CDR1 as SGHTA and CDR2 as FQGNSA. This CDR3 spans 13 amino acids. Trimming removed 3 bases from V and 4 bases from J, with 10 bases in between. CDR3 sequence (DNA): TGTGCCAGCAGCTTTGGGAGGCGGTACGAGCAGTACTTC. This encodes CASSFGRRYEQYF. The whole variable domain, filled in from reference TRBV7-2 and TRBJ2-7, reads GAGVSQSPSNKVTEKGKDVELRCDPISGHTALYWYRQSLGQGLEFLIYFQGNSAPDKSGLPSDRFSAERTGGSVSTLTIQRTQQEDSAVYLCASSFGRRYEQYFGPGTRLTVT.

The chain has TRBV30 and TRBJ2-2, with D possibly matching TRBD1 (6 bases). The length of the CDR3 is 17 residues. V lost 1 base and J 3 bases, leaving 18 bases between the germline ends. Germline V gene data show CDR1 as GTSNPN and CDR2 as SVGIG (reference sequence). CDR3: CAWSAYQTGGDTGELFF. The DNA for the CDR3 is TGTGCCTGGAGTGCCTACCAGACAGGTGGGGACACCGGGGAGCTGTTTTTT.

The rearrangement links TRBV10-3 to TRBJ2-7, with D possibly being TRBD1 (6 bases). The length of the CDR3 is 13 residues. V was shortened by 6 bases and J by 0 bases, with 9 bases between the two germline ends. CDR1 is ENHRY and CDR2 is SYGVKD in the germline V gene. The CDR3 protein is CAIRPGASYEQYF. In DNA form, the CDR3 reads TGTGCCATCAGGCCAGGGGCCTCCTACGAGCAGTACTTC.

As for this clone: One end of the junction is discordant with germline, which a read error may explain. V is TRBV7-7 and J is TRBJ2-6; TRBD1 aligns across 7 bases. This CDR3 contains 17 residues. Germline V gives CDR1 SSHAT, CDR2 FNYEAQ (reference sequence). CDR3 amino acids: CASSLGAGGSGANVLTF. Here the CDR3 DNA reads TGTGCTAGCAGCTTAGGCGCAGGGGGCTCTGGGGCCAACGTCCTGACTTTC.

This chain links TRBV7-9 with TRBJ2-1, with 8 bases that match TRBD2. There are 18 residues in the CDR3. Germline V CDR1 and CDR2: SEHNR, FQNEAQ (reference sequence). V gave up 0 bases and J gave up 0 bases; unmatched junction bases: 7. CDR3 protein: CASSLALLRGDSYNEQFF. CDR3 nucleotide sequence: TGTGCCAGCAGCTTAGCCCTCTTGCGGGGGGACTCCTACAATGAGCAGTTCTTC.

The rearrangement joins TRBV25-1 to TRBJ1-2; 8 nucleotides align to TRBD1. In germline, CDR1 is MGHDK, CDR2 SYGVNS. V dropped 3 bases and J dropped 7; count of bases not matched to a gene: 1. The CDR3 loop spans 12 amino acids. This CDR3 is CASSDRGLGYTF. As DNA, the CDR3 is TGTGCCAGCAGTGACAGGGGGCTTGGCTACACCTTC.

This rearrangement joins TRBV6-5 to TRBJ1-2, with D possibly TRBD1 on 6 matching bases. The CDR3 extends over 11 amino acids. The V end was cut by 9 bases, the J end by 5 bases, with 10 bases between. Germline values: CDR1 MNHEY, CDR2 SVGAGI. CDR3 sequence: CASDQGYGYTF. The CDR3 DNA sequence: TGTGCCAGTGATCAGGGGTATGGCTACACCTTC.